This T cell receptor (beta chain) was obtained from a study of blood T cell repertoires in COVID-19. Study overall: Acute-phase and convalescent COVID-19 samples originated in the United States, Italy and Spain.

Produced via immunoSEQ multiplex PCR; TCRdb's table is partial and in-frame only. The table records tens of thousands of clones, around 91% of them present only once. This clone was recorded once. J gave up 6 bases and V 0 bases, and 12 bases lay outside the gene matches. The CDR3 totals 18 residues. Sequencing was performed on peripheral blood. The receptor was derived from a woman aged 45-60 years in a cohort sampled during active COVID-19. J is TRBJ1-5 and V is TRBV6-7, with 9 positions matching TRBD1. TRBV6-7 counts as an open reading frame of uncertain function. The CDR3 DNA sequence: TGTGCCAGCAGTTACTCGAAGGTCGTGGACAGGGGTGGTCAGCCCCAGCATTTT. Its translation: CASSYSKVVDRGGQPQHF.